The 27 T cell receptor beta chains in this list originate from one sample, sequenced in a study of control samples from healthy donors and cancer patients. Clones were sequenced by immunoSEQ multiplex PCR, and TCRdb holds only the in-frame ones, with some missing. The table includes some 130,000 clones, over 80% detected once. Material for sequencing was blood. The receptors here all came from a woman in her forties or fifties in good health.

This clone was observed once. This chain joins TRBV19 and TRBJ1-5; weak D call: TRBD1 (5 bases). This CDR3 contains 16 residues. The V and J ends lost 3 bases and 1 base respectively, with 13 bases between them. Germline values: CDR1 LNHDA, CDR2 SQIVND (reference sequence). CDR3 protein: CASSIRRGGSNQPQHF. The CDR3 nucleotides are TGTGCCAGTAGTATTAGAAGGGGCGGGAGCAATCAGCCCCAGCATTTT.

The V and J genes are TRBV4-2 and TRBJ1-2; the match to TRBD1 covers 9 bases. Germline trimming cut 0 bases from V and 5 bases from J; bases unmatched to any gene: 10. Germline V gene data show CDR1 as LGHNA and CDR2 as YNFKEQ. The CDR3 contains 17 residues. CDR3 sequence: CASSQEWFVGQGYGYTF. The CDR3 DNA reads as TGTGCCAGCAGCCAAGAATGGTTTGTGGGACAGGGATATGGCTACACCTTC.

In its sample, this clone was seen once. V is TRBV19 and J is TRBJ2-5; a possible D gene is TRBD2 (6 bases). V gave up 1 base and J gave up 4 bases, with 10 bases separating them. The CDR3 has 14 residues. Germline CDR1 is LNHDA and CDR2 is SQIVND (reference sequence). The DNA for the CDR3 is TGTGCCAGTAGTATAGGACCCGGGAGAGAGACCCAGTACTTC. Encoded protein: CASSIGPGRETQYF.

The chain combines TRBV10-3 with TRBJ1-2; tentative D call: TRBD1 (5 bases). The germline V gene encodes CDR1 ENHRY and CDR2 SYGVKD. With 3 bases removed from V and 3 bases from J, the gap between germline ends came to 11 bases. CDR3 length: 14 residues. In nucleotides, the CDR3 is TGTGCCATCAGTGAATGGGGGTCGGACTATGGCTACACCTTC. Translated, it gives CAISEWGSDYGYTF.

The chain has TRBV28 and TRBJ2-7, with a weak D call TRBD1 (6 bases). Trimming pared 5 bases from V and 6 bases from J, leaving 14 bases between. CDR3 length: 13 amino acids. Germline V gene data show CDR1 as MDHEN and CDR2 as SYDVKM. CDR3 sequence: CASSTGFPLEQYF. The CDR3 DNA sequence: TGTGCCAGCAGTACAGGGTTCCCGCTCGAGCAGTACTTC. Using reference TRBV28 and TRBJ2-7 for the parts outside the CDR3, the full variable domain is DVKVTQSSRYLVKRTGEKVFLECVQDMDHENMFWYRQDPGLGLRLIYFSYDVKMKEKGDIPEGYSVSREKKERFSLILESASTNQTSMYLCASSTGFPLEQYFGPGTRLTVT.

The gene calls are TRBV5-1 and TRBJ1-1, with 7 bases matching TRBD1. Unmatched junction bases numbered 8, after V lost 7 bases and J lost 2 bases. Germline CDR1 SGHRS, CDR2 YFSETQ. This CDR3 is 14 amino acids long. The CDR3 DNA is TGCGCCAGCGGGAAGGGACAGACTAACACTGAAGCTTTCTTT. Protein product: CASGKGQTNTEAFF.

The chain joins TRBV5-5 to TRBJ1-1; D is uncertain. The CDR3 length is 15 residues. CDR1 is SGHKS, CDR2 YYEKEE, per germline (reference sequence). V lost 1 base, J lost 0 bases, and 10 bases lay in between. The CDR3 region has the DNA TGTGCCAGCAGCTTGACCCCGACAATGAACACTGAAGCTTTCTTT. Protein product: CASSLTPTMNTEAFF. Full variable domain (remainder filled in from reference TRBV5-5 and TRBJ1-1): DAGVTQSPTHLIKTRGQQVTLRCSPISGHKSVSWYQQVLGQGPQFIFQYYEKEERGRGNFPDRFSARQFPNYSSELNVNALLLGDSALYLCASSLTPTMNTEAFFGQGTRLTVV.

This chain connects TRBV27 to TRBJ1-5, with D unclear. Germline CDR1 and CDR2: MNHEY and SMNVEV (reference sequence). V was cut by 4 bases and J by 5 bases, with 18 bases left in between. The CDR3 has 16 amino acids. The CDR3 nucleotides read TGTGCCAGCAGTTCGTATCTGGGCAGTGGTGATCAGCCCCAGCATTTT. Residues: CASSSYLGSGDQPQHF.

This sequence joins TRBV11-2 and TRBJ2-3; D perhaps matches TRBD1 (5 bases). The CDR3 has 14 amino acids. Germline values: CDR1 SGHAT, CDR2 FQNNGV. V lost 3 bases and J lost 5, with 12 bases in between. CDR3 protein: CASSLGRVLDTQYF. The CDR3 DNA is TGTGCCAGCAGCTTGGGCAGGGTTTTAGATACGCAGTATTTT.

This chain joins TRBV30 and TRBJ2-7; 7 bases are a match to TRBD2. With 0 bases clipped from V and 6 bases from J, the junction kept 5 bases outside the gene matches. The CDR3 runs to 13 residues. The V gene's germline CDR1 is GTSNPN and CDR2 SVGIG (reference sequence). CDR3 residues: CAWSVLAKAEQYF. CDR3 DNA sequence: TGTGCCTGGAGTGTACTAGCGAAGGCCGAGCAGTACTTC.

The chain recombines TRBV11-2 with TRBJ2-1; the match to TRBD1 covers 10 bases. CDR1 is SGHAT, CDR2 FQNNGV, per germline. The CDR3 contains 19 residues. Losses at the gene ends were 1 base for V and 4 bases for J; bases not matched to a gene: 13. The CDR3 DNA is TGTGCCAGCAGCTTAGGTCGGCCCTTCGGGACAGGGGTTTACAATGAGCAGTTCTTC. Its translation is CASSLGRPFGTGVYNEQFF.

The rearrangement joins TRBV4-1 to TRBJ2-7, with D hard to call. This CDR3 is built from 13 residues. Germline loops: CDR1 MGHRA, CDR2 YSYEKL. Trimming shortened V by 0 bases and J by 4 bases, and 7 bases separated the two germline ends. Written as DNA, the CDR3 is TGCGCCAGCAGCCAAGATATCAGATACGAGCAGTACTTC. This sequence encodes CASSQDIRYEQYF.

V usage is TRBV28 and J usage is TRBJ1-1; D gene ambiguous. Germline V CDR1 and CDR2: MDHEN, SYDVKM. V lost 2 bases and J lost 0, with 13 bases in between. This CDR3 comprises 16 residues. Here the CDR3 DNA reads TGTGCCAGCAGTTTAGGGCGCGGGTTCATGAACACTGAAGCTTTCTTT. Translation: CASSLGRGFMNTEAFF. The whole variable domain, filled in from reference TRBV28 and TRBJ1-1, reads DVKVTQSSRYLVKRTGEKVFLECVQDMDHENMFWYRQDPGLGLRLIYFSYDVKMKEKGDIPEGYSVSREKKERFSLILESASTNQTSMYLCASSLGRGFMNTEAFFGQGTRLTVV.

The chain combines TRBV2 with TRBJ2-3; D possibly corresponds to TRBD2 (6 bases). V dropped 6 bases and J dropped 5 bases, with 15 bases sitting between them. Germline assignment: CDR1 SNHLY and CDR2 FYNNEI. The CDR3 contains 14 residues. Written as DNA, the CDR3 is TGTGCCAGCAGAACCGGGAGCCAGGGAGATACGCAGTATTTT. It specifies CASRTGSQGDTQYF.

The table lists this clone with a count of one. This chain joins TRBV2 and TRBJ2-5, with no clear D. The CDR3 totals 12 residues. The V and J ends lost 5 bases and 5 bases respectively, with 9 bases between them. Germline-derived CDR1 and CDR2 are SNHLY and FYNNEI. DNA of the CDR3: TGTGCCAGCAGTAAAGGCCGGGAGACCCAGTACTTC. Translated: CASSKGRETQYF.

J is TRBJ2-5 and V is TRBV24-1; 11 bases line up with TRBD1. J gave up 5 bases and V 5 bases, and 6 bases lay outside the gene matches. The V gene's germline CDR1 is KGHDR and CDR2 SFDVKD. The CDR3 has 15 residues. The CDR3 nucleotides are TGTGCCACCAGTGTGGGACAGGGGGGATTGGAGACCCAGTACTTC. Its translation is CATSVGQGGLETQYF.

The chain has TRBV2 and TRBJ1-2, with 8 bases matching TRBD1. Germline V gives CDR1 SNHLY, CDR2 FYNNEI. Trimming removed 7 bases from V and 2 bases from J; junction bases left unmatched: 3. The CDR3 contains 13 residues. CDR3 residues: CASTQGANYGYTF. The CDR3 coding sequence is TGTGCCAGCACCCAGGGGGCAAACTATGGCTACACCTTC.

The J gene is TRBJ1-2, the V gene TRBV12-3 or TRBV12-4, with D perhaps matching TRBD1 (5 bases). V dropped 7 bases and J dropped 8 bases, with 14 bases sitting between them. This CDR3 spans 12 amino acids. CDR3 residues: CASIGDRGGYTF. The CDR3 nucleotides are TGTGCCAGCATCGGGGACCGGGGGGGCTACACCTTC.

The chain is built from TRBV28 and TRBJ1-5; no definite D call. Trimming removed 3 bases at V and 4 bases at J, with 13 bases between. Germline CDR1 MDHEN, CDR2 SYDVKM. The CDR3 has 15 residues. The CDR3: CASSLRQTLNQPQHF. The CDR3, as DNA: TGTGCCAGCAGTTTGAGACAAACTCTTAATCAGCCCCAGCATTTT.

The J gene is TRBJ2-3, the V gene TRBV7-6; 10 nucleotides align to TRBD2. Germline V lookup: CDR1 SGHVS, CDR2 FNYEAQ. Trimming removed 5 bases from V and 1 base from J; junction bases left unmatched: 9. This CDR3 spans 17 amino acids. CDR3 sequence reads: CASSEKAGGLGTDTQYF. In DNA, the CDR3 is TGTGCCAGCAGCGAGAAAGCGGGGGGGCTGGGCACAGATACGCAGTATTTT.

The gene calls are TRBV28 and TRBJ2-1; D is possibly TRBD2 (6 bases). V was clipped by 7 bases and J by 0 bases, with 16 bases between them. The germline V gene has CDR1 MDHEN and CDR2 SYDVKM. The CDR3 is made up of 16 amino acids. CDR3 amino acids: CASKTGGTSSYNEQFF. The CDR3 region has the DNA TGTGCCAGCAAGACGGGCGGGACCAGCTCCTACAATGAGCAGTTCTTC.

V usage is TRBV21-1 and J usage is TRBJ1-4; TRBD1 reflects the table's D call only, with no check against the DNA. TRBV21-1 is shown as a pseudogene. CDR3 length: 17 residues. The CDR3 DNA reads TGTGCCAGCAGCGGACGGGACAGCCTTACAACTAATGAAAAACTGTTTTTT. This sequence encodes CASSGRDSLTTNEKLFF.

The gene calls are TRBV4-1 and TRBJ2-3; no definite D call. Germline V CDR1 and CDR2: MGHRA, YSYEKL. The V end lost 0 bases, the J end lost 5 bases, and 3 bases lay between the germline ends. The CDR3 covers 12 residues. The DNA of the CDR3 is TGCGCCAGCAGCCAAGATATAGATACGCAGTATTTT. Encoded protein: CASSQDIDTQYF.

V and J are TRBV6-4 and TRBJ2-1, with 7 positions matching TRBD2. In germline, CDR1 is MRHNA, CDR2 SNTAGT. This CDR3 region has 13 residues. The J segment lost 5 bases and the V segment lost 6 bases, leaving 4 bases of the junction unmatched. The CDR3 sequence: CASSPGTNNEQFF. The CDR3 nucleotides read TGTGCCAGCAGCCCCGGGACTAACAATGAGCAGTTCTTC.

The chain combines TRBV6-1 with TRBJ1-3, with D uncertain. Germline V gives CDR1 MNHNS, CDR2 SASEGT. The CDR3 loop spans 14 amino acids. Trimming removed 3 bases at V and 2 bases at J, with 8 bases between. CDR3: CASSDLRPGNTIYF. The CDR3 DNA is TGTGCCAGCAGTGACCTTCGGCCTGGAAACACCATATATTTT.

The V gene is TRBV4-2, the J gene TRBJ2-7, with D tentatively TRBD1 or TRBD2 (6 bases each). The germline CDR1 and CDR2 sequences are LGHNA and YNFKEQ. The CDR3 consists of 15 residues. Trimming pared 0 bases from V and 3 bases from J, leaving 12 bases between. CDR3 DNA sequence: TGTGCCAGCAGCCAAGATCGGGGGCCGGTCTACGAGCAGTACTTC. This sequence encodes CASSQDRGPVYEQYF.

The chain uses TRBV3-1 (or the pseudogene TRBV3-2) and TRBJ2-4; maybe TRBD1 (6 bases). This CDR3 region has 17 residues. Germline loops: CDR1 LGHDT, CDR2 YNNKEL (reference sequence). Trimming took 0 bases from V and 9 from J, leaving 21 bases between them. CDR3 DNA sequence: TGTGCCAGCAGCCAAGACCTTAAGAGGGGGTCGTTTGGCATTCAGTACTTC. Translation gives CASSQDLKRGSFGIQYF.